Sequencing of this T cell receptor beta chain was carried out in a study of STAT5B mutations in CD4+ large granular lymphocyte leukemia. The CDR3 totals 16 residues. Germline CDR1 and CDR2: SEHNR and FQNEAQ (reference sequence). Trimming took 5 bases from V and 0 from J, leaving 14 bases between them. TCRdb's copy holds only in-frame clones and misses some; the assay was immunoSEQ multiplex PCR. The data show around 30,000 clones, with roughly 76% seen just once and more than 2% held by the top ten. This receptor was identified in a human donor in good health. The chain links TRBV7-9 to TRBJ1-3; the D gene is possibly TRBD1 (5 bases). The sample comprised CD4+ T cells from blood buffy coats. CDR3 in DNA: TGTGCCAGCAGCGTGGGGTTGGGACCCTCTGGAAACACCATATATTTT. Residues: CASSVGLGPSGNTIYF.